This T cell receptor (beta chain) was found in a study of technical replicates of blood from several donors. The length of the CDR3 is 10 residues. The V and J ends lost 7 bases and 5 bases respectively, with 8 bases between them. Germline V gene lookup returns CDR1 SQVTM and CDR2 ANQGSEA. Profiled with immunoSEQ multiplex PCR; TCRdb holds only in-frame clones, not every one. The data contain 35,000 to 50,000 clones, around 96% of them singletons. The chain links TRBV29-1 to TRBJ2-5, with D maybe TRBD2 (6 bases). The specimen sequenced was T cells isolated from PBMCs. The sequence came from a human donor in good health. The CDR3 DNA reads as TGCAGCGCCGGAGGGGAGACCCAGTACTTC. Protein product: CSAGGETQYF.